The present TCR beta chain was sequenced within a study of T cell responses to AZD1222 COVID-19 vaccine. This CDR3 has 13 residues. Germline V gene sequence: CDR1 LNHDA, CDR2 SQIVND (reference sequence). The ends were cut back, 3 bases at V and 4 bases at J, with 9 bases in the middle. TCRdb's copy holds only in-frame clones and misses some; the assay was immunoSEQ multiplex PCR. The sample shows around 99,000 clones, just over 90% of them seen only once. The receptor was isolated from an adult who received the AZD1222 COVID-19 vaccine. The material sequenced was peripheral blood, taken 28 days after the second AZD1222 dose. This chain uses TRBV19 with TRBJ2-5; D ambiguous. The CDR3 sequence is CASSIRHIETQYF. The CDR3, as DNA: TGTGCCAGTAGTATTCGGCACATAGAGACCCAGTACTTC.